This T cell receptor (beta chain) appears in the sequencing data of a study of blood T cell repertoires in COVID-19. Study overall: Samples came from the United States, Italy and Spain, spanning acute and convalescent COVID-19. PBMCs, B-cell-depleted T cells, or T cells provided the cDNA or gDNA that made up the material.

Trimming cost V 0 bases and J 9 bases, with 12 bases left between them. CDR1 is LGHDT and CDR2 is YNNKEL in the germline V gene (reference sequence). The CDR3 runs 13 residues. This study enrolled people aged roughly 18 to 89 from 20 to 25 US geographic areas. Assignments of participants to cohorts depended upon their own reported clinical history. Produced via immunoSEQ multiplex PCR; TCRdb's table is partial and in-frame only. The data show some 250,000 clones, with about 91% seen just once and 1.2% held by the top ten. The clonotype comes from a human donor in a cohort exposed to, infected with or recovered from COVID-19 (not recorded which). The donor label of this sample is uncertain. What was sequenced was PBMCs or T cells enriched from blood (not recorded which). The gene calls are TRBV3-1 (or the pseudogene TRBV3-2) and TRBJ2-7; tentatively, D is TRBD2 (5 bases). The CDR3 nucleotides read TGTGCCAGCAGCCAAGAGAGGGCTCACCTGCAGTACTTC. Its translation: CASSQERAHLQYF.